This TCR beta chain was profiled in a study of somatic mutations in cytotoxic T cells in rheumatoid arthritis. Across the whole study: Specimens for follow-up analysis were procured in the course of immunosuppressive therapy such as methotrexate, hydroxychloroquine and sulfasalazine.

Germline CDR1 reads MNHNY; CDR2 reads SVGAGI (reference sequence). The CDR3 spans 16 residues. Trimming at V came to 2 bases and at J to 8 bases, leaving 5 bases not matched to a gene. Original handling: Patient CD8+ clones exceeding 1% seldom corresponded to published virus-specific TCRB sequences. Data came from immunoSEQ multiplex PCR; TCRdb stores just in-frame clones and leaves some out. That table furnishes V, J and clone size, whereas the DNA furnished D and trimming. This sample yields 6,000 or so clones, of which about 80% are seen a single time; about 32% belongs to the top ten. Material: CD8+ T cells sorted from blood, obtained at a follow-up visit. The TCR sequence derives from a woman between 65 and 79 years old with rheumatoid arthritis. This chain joins TRBV6-6 and TRBJ2-1; 14 positions agree with TRBD2. The CDR3 protein is CASSYTQGLAGDEQFF. The DNA of the CDR3 is TGTGCCAGCAGTTACACCCAGGGACTAGCGGGAGATGAGCAGTTCTTC.